These 32 T cell receptor beta chains share one sample of origin, sequenced in a study of blood T cell repertoires in COVID-19. This table comes from immunoSEQ multiplex PCR, and its TCRdb copy is limited to in-frame clones, with some not included. This sample has about 69,000 clones, with more than 70% found just once. The sample consisted of peripheral blood. The receptors were sampled from a human donor in a cohort sampled during active COVID-19.

CDR3 sequence reads: CAWSRGLNTEAFF. The CDR3 bases are TGTGCCTGGAGTAGGGGTTTGAACACTGAAGCTTTCTTT. This chain uses TRBV30 with TRBJ1-1; a weak D match, TRBD1 (5 bases). Trimming removed 2 bases from V and 0 bases from J, with 7 bases in between. This CDR3 region has 13 residues. CDR1 and CDR2 from the germline V gene are GTSNPN and SVGIG (reference sequence).

The V call is TRBV4-2, the J call TRBJ1-6, with no clear D. The V and J ends lost 1 base and 0 bases respectively, with 7 bases between them. The CDR3 totals 16 residues. In germline, CDR1 is LGHNA, CDR2 YNFKEQ. The CDR3 DNA follows: TGTGCCAGCAGCCAAGCGGCGGGCTCCTATAATTCACCCCTCCACTTT. Translation gives CASSQAAGSYNSPLHF.

The chain carries TRBV25-1 and TRBJ1-2; D unresolved. Germline values: CDR1 MGHDK, CDR2 SYGVNS. Trimming left V 6 bases short and J 4 bases short, with 15 bases between. The CDR3 contains 14 residues. CDR3 nucleotide sequence: TGTGCCAGCAGCCCTCGCGGGGTTAGCTATGGCTACACCTTC. Residues: CASSPRGVSYGYTF.

The gene calls are TRBV6-5 and TRBJ2-1, with 12 positions matching TRBD1. Germline V CDR1 and CDR2: MNHEY, SVGAGI. CDR3 length equals 15 residues. Germline trimming cut 2 bases from V and 9 bases from J; bases unmatched to any gene: 5. The CDR3 DNA reads TGTGCCAGCAGTTACCTGGGACAGGGGGCTGGTGAGCAGTTCTTC. It is translated as CASSYLGQGAGEQFF.

The chain combines TRBV5-1 with TRBJ2-2; 10 bases map to TRBD2. CDR3 length: 18 amino acids. V dropped 5 bases and J dropped 0; count of bases not matched to a gene: 10. The germline CDR1 and CDR2 sequences are SGHRS and YFSETQ. As DNA, the CDR3 is TGCGCCAGCAGTCGGAGGGAGGGACTAGCGTCGAACACCGGGGAGCTGTTTTTT. Translating it yields CASSRREGLASNTGELFF.

As to this clone: Other nucleotide sequences in the sample specify the same CDR3. The chain has TRBV11-2 and TRBJ2-3; D possibly corresponds to TRBD1 (6 bases). Trimming removed 0 bases at V and 4 bases at J, with 11 bases between. CDR1 and CDR2 (germline): SGHAT, FQNNGV. There are 15 residues in the CDR3. As DNA, the CDR3 is TGTGCCAGCAGCTTAGAAGGCGCAGGGGCAGATACGCAGTATTTT. Translation: CASSLEGAGADTQYF. Looking up the rest from reference TRBV11-2 and TRBJ2-3 gives the full variable domain: EAGVAQSPRYKIIEKRQSVAFWCNPISGHATLYWYQQILGQGPKLLIQFQNNGVVDDSQLPKDRFSAERLKGVDSTLKIQPAKLEDSAVYLCASSLEGAGADTQYFGPGTRLTVL.

This clone was seen only a few times. V and J are TRBV6-5 and TRBJ2-1; D ambiguous. CDR1 is MNHEY and CDR2 is SVGAGI in the germline V gene. This CDR3 is 12 amino acids long. Trimming shortened V by 4 bases and J by 3 bases, and 4 bases separated the two germline ends. The CDR3 loop is CASSSYYNEQFF. CDR3 bases: TGTGCCAGCAGTTCCTACTACAATGAGCAGTTCTTC.

V gene TRBV4-2 combines with J gene TRBJ1-4; D might be TRBD1 (5 bases). Trimming took 2 bases from V and 4 from J, leaving 11 bases between them. The CDR3 runs to 15 residues. Germline lookup yields CDR1 LGHNA and CDR2 YNFKEQ. CDR3 in amino acids: CASSQLQDNNEKLFF. In nucleotides, the CDR3 is TGTGCCAGCAGCCAACTACAGGATAATAATGAAAAACTGTTTTTT.

This clone was seen a single time. The genes are TRBV19 and TRBJ1-1; D uncertain. CDR3 length: 16 amino acids. V gave up 2 bases and J gave up 0 bases, with 13 bases separating them. CDR1 LNHDA and CDR2 SQIVND come from the germline V gene (reference sequence). This CDR3 is CASSIPRPPLNTEAFF. The DNA for the CDR3 is TGTGCCAGTAGTATACCCAGGCCTCCCTTGAACACTGAAGCTTTCTTT. The whole variable domain, remainder taken from reference TRBV19 and TRBJ1-1, is DGGITQSPKYLFRKEGQNVTLSCEQNLNHDAMYWYRQDPGQGLRLIYYSQIVNDFQKGDIAEGYSVSREKKESFPLTVTSAQKNPTAFYLCASSIPRPPLNTEAFFGQGTRLTVV.

This clone occurred many times. The CDR3 is CASSLGDRILSGELFF. The CDR3 nucleotides are TGTGCCAGCAGCTTGGGGGACAGGATTTTATCCGGGGAGCTGTTTTTT. This chain uses TRBV5-4 with TRBJ2-2, with 8 bases lining up with TRBD1. Germline-derived CDR1 and CDR2 are SGHNT and YYREEE (reference sequence). J gave up 6 bases and V 0 bases, and 7 bases lay outside the gene matches. This CDR3 comprises 16 residues.

The chain carries TRBV6-5 and TRBJ1-6; TRBD1 matches 8 bases. The ends lost 6 bases at V and 9 bases at J; junction bases unmatched: 10. Germline loops: CDR1 MNHEY, CDR2 SVGAGI. The CDR3 covers 15 residues. The CDR3 is CASRRTGTGFSPLHF. The CDR3 DNA sequence: TGTGCCAGCAGGCGAACCGGGACAGGTTTTTCACCCCTCCACTTT.

This clone was detected ten times or more. The V call is TRBV29-1, the J call TRBJ2-2; maybe TRBD1 (5 bases). Trimming left V 6 bases short and J 4 bases short, with 12 bases between. Per the germline V gene, CDR1 is SQVTM and CDR2 is ANQGSEA. This CDR3 has 13 residues. Here the CDR3 reads CSVAGHFTGELFF. CDR3 DNA: TGCAGCGTCGCTGGACACTTCACCGGGGAGCTGTTTTTT.

The CDR3 sequence: CASGTGSTDTQYF. CDR3 sequence (DNA): TGTGCCAGCGGGACAGGTTCGACAGATACGCAGTATTTT. The chain employs TRBV2 and TRBJ2-3; TRBD1 agrees at 8 bases. From germline, CDR1 is SNHLY and CDR2 FYNNEI. The CDR3 covers 13 residues. Germline trimming cut 8 bases from V and 3 bases from J; bases unmatched to any gene: 4.

The rearrangement joins TRBV13 to TRBJ2-7; 8 nucleotides match TRBD2. CDR1 is PRHDT and CDR2 is FYEKMQ in the germline V gene (reference sequence). The CDR3 contains 15 residues. Trimming took 6 bases from V and 2 from J; bases not matched to a gene: 9. The CDR3, as DNA: TGTGCCAGCAGTTACGGGGGGGGAATTGCCTACGAGCAGTACTTC. It is translated as CASSYGGGIAYEQYF.

The chain couples TRBV30 to TRBJ2-5, with D possibly matching TRBD2 (6 bases). V was clipped by 0 bases and J by 4 bases, with 15 bases between them. CDR1 and CDR2 (germline): GTSNPN, SVGIG (reference sequence). The length of the CDR3 is 15 residues. CDR3 coding DNA: TGTGCCTGGAGTGTACAGTTGGCTAGCGCAGAGACCCAGTACTTC. Residues: CAWSVQLASAETQYF.

The chain combines TRBV4-1 with TRBJ2-1; possible D gene TRBD2, 6 bases. The CDR3 has 17 residues. CDR1 and CDR2 from the germline V gene are MGHRA and YSYEKL. The V and J ends lost 0 bases and 0 bases respectively, with 12 bases between them. The CDR3 here is CASSQDVDGSSYNEQFF. CDR3 DNA: TGCGCCAGCAGCCAAGACGTCGACGGGAGCTCCTACAATGAGCAGTTCTTC.

The genes are TRBV3-1 (or the pseudogene TRBV3-2) and TRBJ2-1; D is undetermined. V was trimmed by 2 bases and J by 8 bases, leaving 10 bases between them. Germline V gives CDR1 LGHDT, CDR2 YNNKEL (reference sequence). This CDR3 spans 13 amino acids. The CDR3 protein is CASSQQLPHEQFF. DNA of the CDR3: TGTGCCAGCAGCCAACAACTCCCCCATGAGCAGTTCTTC.

The chain joins TRBV21-1 to TRBJ1-5. TRBV21-1 is an annotated pseudogene. The CDR3 covers 15 residues. The CDR3 sequence is CATSGGGYSNQPQHF. In DNA, the CDR3 is TGTGCCACCTCGGGGGGGGGCTATAGCAATCAGCCCCAGCATTTT.

This clone was counted only a few times. This sequence joins TRBV5-1 and TRBJ2-1, with 10 bases identical to TRBD2. Germline assignment: CDR1 SGHRS and CDR2 YFSETQ. The CDR3 runs 15 residues. Trimming removed 3 bases from V and 4 bases from J; junction bases left unmatched: 4. For the CDR3, the DNA is TGCGCCAGCAGCTCCCCTAGCGGGAGTTACAATGAGCAGTTCTTC. Translation gives CASSSPSGSYNEQFF.

The chain joins TRBV12-3 or TRBV12-4 to TRBJ1-1; D is unclear. The CDR3 sequence is 11 residues long. Trimming cost V 6 bases and J 3 bases, with 5 bases left between them. The CDR3 sequence: CASSPDTEAFF. The CDR3 bases are TGTGCCAGCAGCCCGGACACTGAAGCTTTCTTT.

The chain couples TRBV4-1 to TRBJ2-3; D ambiguous. This CDR3 is built from 12 residues. Deletions cut 2 bases from V and 3 bases from J, with 3 bases between. Germline loops: CDR1 MGHRA, CDR2 YSYEKL. CDR3 protein: CASSQPTDTQYF. The DNA for the CDR3 is TGCGCCAGCAGCCAACCGACAGATACGCAGTATTTT.

V gene TRBV24-1 combines with J gene TRBJ2-1, with a possible D match to TRBD1 (7 bases). The germline gives CDR1 KGHDR, CDR2 SFDVKD. V lost 2 bases to trimming and J lost 7 bases, with 17 bases between them. The CDR3 is 16 residues long. CDR3 protein: CATSDSLDRAGNEQFF. CDR3 coding DNA: TGTGCCACCAGTGATTCTCTCGACAGGGCGGGGAATGAGCAGTTCTTC.

This clone came up a few times. The chain has TRBV14 and TRBJ2-5; a weak D match, TRBD1 (5 bases). The CDR3 totals 12 residues. Germline-derived CDR1 and CDR2 are SGHDN and FVKESK. Trimming took off 3 bases at V and 5 bases at J, with 7 bases between the two ends. CDR3 sequence reads: CASSHYRETQYF. The DNA of the CDR3 is TGTGCCAGCAGCCACTACAGGGAGACCCAGTACTTC.

V and J are TRBV6-1 and TRBJ1-4; D gene unclear. Germline V gene data show CDR1 as MNHNS and CDR2 as SASEGT. The CDR3 runs 15 residues. The V and J ends lost 1 base and 0 bases respectively, with 6 bases between them. The CDR3 loop is CASSEGTATNEKLFF. The CDR3 coding sequence is TGTGCCAGCAGTGAAGGGACTGCAACTAATGAAAAACTGTTTTTT.

This rearrangement joins TRBV6-5 to TRBJ1-5, with D unclear. Germline V gene sequence: CDR1 MNHEY, CDR2 SVGAGI. CDR3 length: 10 amino acids. Deletions cut 5 bases from V and 6 bases from J, with 2 bases between. The CDR3 DNA reads TGTGCCAGCAGTCGTCAGCCCCAGCATTTT. It is translated as CASSRQPQHF.

The chain is built from TRBV4-1 and TRBJ2-1, with 10 bases fitting TRBD2. V dropped 4 bases and J dropped 9; count of bases not matched to a gene: 12. CDR1 is MGHRA, CDR2 YSYEKL, per germline. The CDR3 covers 16 residues. The CDR3 region has the DNA TGCGCCAGCAGCCGAGAAACTAGCGGGACATCACTTGAGCAGTTCTTC. This encodes CASSRETSGTSLEQFF.

This clone was found a few times. The V and J genes are TRBV5-1 and TRBJ1-1, with D unresolved. Germline CDR1 is SGHRS and CDR2 is YFSETQ. This CDR3 has 16 amino acids. The V and J ends lost 3 bases and 1 base respectively, with 16 bases between them. The CDR3 region is CASSSQLIQQNTEAFF. CDR3 coding DNA: TGCGCCAGCAGCTCCCAACTTATACAGCAGAACACTGAAGCTTTCTTT.

This sequence joins TRBV28 and TRBJ1-3; a weak D match, TRBD1 (5 bases). Looked up from germline, CDR1 is MDHEN and CDR2 is SYDVKM. This CDR3 region has 15 residues. The germline V and J ends were trimmed by 10 bases and 0 bases, with 16 bases remaining between them. The CDR3 nucleotides read TGTGCCACAGGACGACAGCCAGACTCTGGAAACACCATATATTTT. Its translation is CATGRQPDSGNTIYF.

The V and J genes are TRBV9 and TRBJ2-1; TRBD2 aligns across 8 bases. Germline lookup yields CDR1 SGDLS and CDR2 YYNGEE. The CDR3 consists of 18 residues. The J segment lost 0 bases and the V segment lost 0 bases, leaving 8 bases of the junction unmatched. CDR3 DNA: TGTGCCAGCAGCGTAGAGTTAGGCGGGGGGAGCTCCTACAATGAGCAGTTCTTC. Residues: CASSVELGGGSSYNEQFF.

CDR3 residues: CASSEWGVGGYTF. In DNA, the CDR3 is TGTGCCAGCAGTGAATGGGGGGTAGGAGGCTACACCTTC. The chain carries TRBV6-4 and TRBJ1-2, with D perhaps TRBD1 (5 bases). V shed 3 bases and J shed 8 bases, with 13 bases lying between them. The CDR3 sequence is 13 residues long. Germline values: CDR1 MRHNA, CDR2 SNTAGT.

The CDR3, as DNA: TGTGCCAGTAGAATGACAGGGATGGCCAAAAACATTCAGTACTTC. Encoded protein: CASRMTGMAKNIQYF. The chain recombines TRBV19 with TRBJ2-4, with 7 bases aligning to TRBD1. Per the germline V gene, CDR1 is LNHDA and CDR2 is SQIVND (reference sequence). This CDR3 has 15 amino acids. J gave up 1 base and V 6 bases, and 6 bases lay outside the gene matches.

V gene TRBV9 combines with J gene TRBJ2-3; 7 nucleotides line up with TRBD1. V trimming: 6 bases; J trimming: 3 bases; junction bases outside the gene matches: 7. The germline V gene encodes CDR1 SGDLS and CDR2 YYNGEE. This CDR3 is built from 14 residues. CDR3 amino acids: CASKTGLETDTQYF. The CDR3 nucleotides are TGTGCCAGCAAGACAGGGCTGGAAACAGATACGCAGTATTTT.